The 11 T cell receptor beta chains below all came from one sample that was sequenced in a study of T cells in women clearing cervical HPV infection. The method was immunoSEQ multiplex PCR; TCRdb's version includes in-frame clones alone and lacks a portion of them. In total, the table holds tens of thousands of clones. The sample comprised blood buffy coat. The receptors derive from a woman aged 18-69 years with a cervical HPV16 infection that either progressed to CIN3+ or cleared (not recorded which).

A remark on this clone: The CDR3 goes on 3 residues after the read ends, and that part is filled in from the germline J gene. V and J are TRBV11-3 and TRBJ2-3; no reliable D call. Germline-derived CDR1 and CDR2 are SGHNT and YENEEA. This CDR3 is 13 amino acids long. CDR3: CASSFPGSETQYF. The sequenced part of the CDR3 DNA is TGTGCCAGCAGCTTTCCGGGTTCGGAGACG.

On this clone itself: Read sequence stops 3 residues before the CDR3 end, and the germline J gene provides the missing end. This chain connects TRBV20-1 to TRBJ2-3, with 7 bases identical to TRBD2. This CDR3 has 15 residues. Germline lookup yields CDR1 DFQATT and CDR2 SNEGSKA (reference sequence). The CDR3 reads CSAPSSGSYQETQYF. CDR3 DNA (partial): TGCAGTGCTCCTTCTAGCGGAAGCTATCAAGAGACG.

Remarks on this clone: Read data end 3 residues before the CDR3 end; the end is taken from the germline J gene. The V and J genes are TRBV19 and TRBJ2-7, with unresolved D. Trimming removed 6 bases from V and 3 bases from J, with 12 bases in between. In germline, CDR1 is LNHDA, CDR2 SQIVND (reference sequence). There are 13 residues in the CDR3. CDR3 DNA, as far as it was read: TGTGCCAGTAGCCCCCGAACTTACTACGAG. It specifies CASSPRTYYE. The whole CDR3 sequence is CASSPRTYYEQYF. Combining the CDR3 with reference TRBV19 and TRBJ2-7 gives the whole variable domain DGGITQSPKYLFRKEGQNVTLSCEQNLNHDAMYWYRQDPGQGLRLIYYSQIVNDFQKGDIAEGYSVSREKKESFPLTVTSAQKNPTAFYLCASSPRTYYEQYFGPGTRLTVT.

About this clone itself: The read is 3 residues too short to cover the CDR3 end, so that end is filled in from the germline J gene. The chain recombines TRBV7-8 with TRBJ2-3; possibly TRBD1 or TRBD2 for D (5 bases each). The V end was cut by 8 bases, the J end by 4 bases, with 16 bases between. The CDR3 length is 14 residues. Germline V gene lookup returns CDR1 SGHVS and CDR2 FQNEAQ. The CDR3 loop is CASSEGSEADTQYF. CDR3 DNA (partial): TGTGCCAGCTCCGAGGGGAGTGAAGCAGATACG.

The sequenced CDR3 bases are TGTGCCTGGAGTACAGGGTTCTCTCGGATGAACACTGAA. Its protein is CAWSTGFSRMNTE. The CDR3 in full is CAWSTGFSRMNTEAFF. V and J are TRBV30 and TRBJ1-1, with D possibly TRBD1 on 6 matching bases. The CDR3 end lies 3 residues beyond the end of the read and is filled in from the germline J gene. V lost 2 bases and J 0 bases, leaving 16 bases between the germline ends. Looked up from germline, CDR1 is GTSNPN and CDR2 is SVGIG (reference sequence). The CDR3 sequence is 16 residues long. The full variable domain, in which reference TRBV30 and TRBJ1-1 provide the parts outside the CDR3, is SQTIHQWPATLVQPVGSPLSLECTVEGTSNPNLYWYRQAAGRGLQLLFYSVGIGQISSEVPQNLSASRPQDRQFILSSKKLLLSDSGFYLCAWSTGFSRMNTEAFFGQGTRLTVV.

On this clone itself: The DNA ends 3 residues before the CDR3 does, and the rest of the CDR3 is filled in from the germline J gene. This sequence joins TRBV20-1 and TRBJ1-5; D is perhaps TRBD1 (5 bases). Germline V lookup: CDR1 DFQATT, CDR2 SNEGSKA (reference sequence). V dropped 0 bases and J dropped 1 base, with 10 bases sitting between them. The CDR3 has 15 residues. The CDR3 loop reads CSARDGSGSNQPQHF. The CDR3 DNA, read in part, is TGCAGTGCTAGAGATGGATCAGGGAGCAATCAGCCC.

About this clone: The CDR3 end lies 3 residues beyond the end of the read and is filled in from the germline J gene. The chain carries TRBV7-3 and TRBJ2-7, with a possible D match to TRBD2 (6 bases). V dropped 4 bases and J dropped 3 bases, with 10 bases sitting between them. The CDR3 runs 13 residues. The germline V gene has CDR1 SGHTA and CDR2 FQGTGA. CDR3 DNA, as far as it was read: TGTGCCAGCAGCTCTTTGGGGGGCTACGAG. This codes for CASSSLGGYE. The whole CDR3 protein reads CASSSLGGYEQYF.

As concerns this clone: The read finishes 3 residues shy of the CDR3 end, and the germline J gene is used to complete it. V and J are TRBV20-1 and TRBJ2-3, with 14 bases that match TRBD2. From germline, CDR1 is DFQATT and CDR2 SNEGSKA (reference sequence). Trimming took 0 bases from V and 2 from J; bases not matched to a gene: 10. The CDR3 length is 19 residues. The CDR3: CSARDLGTSGSPNTDTQYF. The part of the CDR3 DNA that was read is TGCAGTGCTAGAGATCTAGGGACTAGCGGGAGCCCAAACACAGATACG.

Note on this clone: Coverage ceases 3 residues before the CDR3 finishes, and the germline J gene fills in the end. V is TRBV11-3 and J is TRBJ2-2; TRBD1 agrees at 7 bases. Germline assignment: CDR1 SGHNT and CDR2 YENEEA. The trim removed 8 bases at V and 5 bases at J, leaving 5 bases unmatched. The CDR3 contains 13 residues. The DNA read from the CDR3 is TGTGCCAGCGGCTACAGGGGAACCGGGGAG. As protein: CASGYRGTGE. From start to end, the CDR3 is CASGYRGTGELFF. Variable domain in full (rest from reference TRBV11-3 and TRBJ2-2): EAGVVQSPRYKIIEKKQPVAFWCNPISGHNTLYWYLQNLGQGPELLIRYENEEAVDDSQLPKDRFSAERLKGVDSTLKIQPAELGDSAVYLCASGYRGTGELFFGEGSRLTVL.

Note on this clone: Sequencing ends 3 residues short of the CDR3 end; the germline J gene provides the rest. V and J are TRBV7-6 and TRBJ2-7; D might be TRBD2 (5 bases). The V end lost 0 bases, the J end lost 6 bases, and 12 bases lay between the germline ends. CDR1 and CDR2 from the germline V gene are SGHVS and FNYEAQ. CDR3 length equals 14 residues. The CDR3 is CASSLAVAGGEQYF. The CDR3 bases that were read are TGTGCCAGCAGCTTAGCCGTGGCGGGCGGCGAG. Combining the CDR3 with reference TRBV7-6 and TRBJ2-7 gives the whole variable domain GAGVSQSPRYKVTKRGQDVALRCDPISGHVSLYWYRQALGQGPEFLTYFNYEAQQDKSGLPNDRFSAERPEGSISTLTIQRTEQRDSAMYRCASSLAVAGGEQYFGPGTRLTVT.

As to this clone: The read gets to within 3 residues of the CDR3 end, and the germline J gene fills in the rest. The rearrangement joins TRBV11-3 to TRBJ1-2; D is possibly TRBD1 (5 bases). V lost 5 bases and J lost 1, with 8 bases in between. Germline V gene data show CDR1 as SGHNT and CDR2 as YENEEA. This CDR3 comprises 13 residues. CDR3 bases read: TGTGCCAGCAGCCCCGACAGTAACTATGGC. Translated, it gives CASSPDSNYG. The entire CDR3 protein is CASSPDSNYGYTF.